The clone carrying this T cell receptor beta chain was found many times. Its antigen is as yet unknown. The germline gives CDR1 SGHDN, CDR2 FVKESK. Between the trimmed V and J ends, which lost 0 bases and 8 bases, there was a span of 8 bases. CDR3 length equals 13 residues. The TCR library protocol was used to attach unique molecular identifiers. These identifiers were attached to individual cDNA molecules. MiXCR, run by TCRdb on the 5' RACE reads, gives a single entry per CDR3 protein. This table holds about 59,000 distinct CDR3 sequences, roughly 13% found once. The data belong to a study of early T cells in non-severe SARS-CoV-2 infection. The study's findings and limits: CD4 and private specificities were missed by VDJdb matching, which favored anti-spike CD8 responses.

This sample comprised whole blood, obtained at baseline. The chain couples TRBV14 to TRBJ2-1; no clear D. This TCR was recovered from an adult who was a healthcare worker with PCR-confirmed SARS-CoV-2 infection or an uninfected control (not recorded which). CDR3 coding DNA: TGTGCCAGCAGCCAAGATACGGGCGATGAGCAGTTCTTC. Its protein product is CASSQDTGDEQFF.